Listed below are T cell receptor beta chains from one sample, sequenced in a study of T cell responses to AZD1222 COVID-19 vaccine. Sequenced by immunoSEQ multiplex PCR; TCRdb stores in-frame clones only, minus some. Of some 150,000 clones listed, 90% to 95% were seen once; the top ten hold about 5.3%. This specimen consisted of peripheral blood, obtained on day 0 of AZD1222 vaccination. The source is an adult in good health. Both conserved end residues are part of each CDR3. A D gene is named only where the DNA matches it firmly. Part of the rows lack a size; the others show once, few, many or a class for expanded clones.

. TRBJ1-2 TRBV5-4 . TGTGCCAGCAGCTTGGGGACCAAAAACTATGGCTACACCTTC CASSLGTKNYGYTF
. TRBJ2-7 TRBV18 . TGTGCCAGCTCATCCGGACGGGTTTACGAGCAGTACTTC CASSSGRVYEQYF
few TRBJ2-4 TRBV19 . TGTGCCAGTAGTACGCAACCCGGGACACCGCGATTAGCCAAAAACATTCAGTACTTC CASSTQPGTPRLAKNIQYF
. TRBJ2-3 TRBV3-1/TRBV3-2 TRBD2 TGTGCCAGCAGCCGCGGACTAGCGGCAATCACAGATACGCAGTATTTT CASSRGLAAITDTQYF
. TRBJ2-3 TRBV7-9 TRBD2 TGTGCCAGCAGCTTAACGGGCGGGAGGGGCACAGATACGCAGTATTTT CASSLTGGRGTDTQYF
. TRBJ2-2 TRBV12-3/TRBV12-4 . TGTGCCAGCAGTTTCAACACCGGGGAGCTGTTTTTT CASSFNTGELFF
once TRBJ1-1 TRBV6-2/TRBV6-3 TRBD1 TGTGCCAGCAGTTACTGGAGACAGGGGTTTTGGGGCACTGAAGCTTTCTTT CASSYWRQGFWGTEAFF
. TRBJ2-1 TRBV28 TRBD2 TGTGCCAGCAGTTTATCGGCCGCTAGCGGGAGTTGGAATGAGCAGTTCTTC CASSLSAASGSWNEQFF
. TRBJ2-3 TRBV7-9 . TGTGCCAGCAGCGGACCAGGAGATACGCAGTATTTT CASSGPGDTQYF
. TRBJ2-1 TRBV9 . TGTGCCAGCAGCCCCGTCGGCGTACCGAGCTCCTACAATGAGCAGTTCTTC CASSPVGVPSSYNEQFF
. TRBJ1-2 TRBV6-5 . TGTGCCAGCACCGACAGCCTAGCTAACTATGGCTACACCTTC CASTDSLANYGYTF
. TRBJ2-7 TRBV10-3 TRBD2 TGTGCCATCAGTAATCCGGGACTAGCTCCCTACGAGCAGTACTTC CAISNPGLAPYEQYF
. TRBJ1-5 TRBV5-8 . TGTGCCAGCAGCTTGGACGGGCAGGGCCATCAGCCCCAGCATTTT CASSLDGQGHQPQHF
. TRBJ1-5 TRBV5-6 . TGTGCCAGCAGCTTGGGGGGCCAGGGCAATCAGCCCCAGCATTTT CASSLGGQGNQPQHF
. TRBJ1-2 TRBV28 . TGTGCCAGCAGTTTCGGCCCGTTGGTCTATGGCTACACCTTC CASSFGPLVYGYTF
. TRBJ2-1 TRBV7-2 . TGTGCCAGCAGCTCAGCAGAGGGGCTAGCGACCTACAATGAGCAGTTCTTC CASSSAEGLATYNEQFF
once TRBJ2-5 TRBV7-2 . TGTGCCAGCACCCACCCCCAAGAGACCCAGTACTTC CASTHPQETQYF
few TRBJ2-7 TRBV5-6 TRBD2 TGTGCCAGCAGCTTCATACTAGCGGGAGTCGAGCAGTACTTC CASSFILAGVEQYF
. TRBJ1-6 TRBV4-3 TRBD1 TGCGCCAGCAGCCTACAGGGGACGAATTCACCCCTCCACTTT CASSLQGTNSPLHF
. TRBJ1-2 TRBV7-9 . TGTGCCAGCAGCTCCGGGACCCAGACTAGCGGCTACACCTTC CASSSGTQTSGYTF
. TRBJ2-1 TRBV6-5 . TGTGCCAGCAGTAGAGCAGCTATGGATGAACAGTTCTTC CASSRAAMDEQFF
. TRBJ1-1 TRBV4-1 TRBD1 TGCGCCAGCAGCCAGTCAGGGGGCGACACTGAAGCTTTCTTT CASSQSGGDTEAFF
. TRBJ2-1 TRBV9 TRBD2 TGTGCCAGCTCCGCACTAGCGGGGGGCGATGAGCAGTTCTTC CASSALAGGDEQFF
. TRBJ2-7 TRBV28 . TGTGCCAGCAGACCTCTCGGACCCTACGAGCAGTACTTC CASRPLGPYEQYF
. TRBJ2-2 TRBV28 . TGTGCCACACCAAACACCGGGGAGCTGTTTTTT CATPNTGELFF
. TRBJ1-5 TRBV28 . TGTGCCAGCTACAGGAGCAATCAGCCCCAGCATTTT CASYRSNQPQHF
. TRBJ2-5 TRBV7-9 . TGTGCCAGCAGCTTTGCGGGGAGGCAAGAGACCCAGTACTTC CASSFAGRQETQYF
. TRBJ2-1 TRBV5-6 . TGTGCCAGCAGCTTGTCCCTACAGGGCCCCTACAATGAGCAGTTCTTC CASSLSLQGPYNEQFF
once TRBJ2-2 TRBV6-5 . TGTGCCAGCAGTTCCGGAACCTTAACCCGCTCCGGGGAGCTGTTTTTT CASSSGTLTRSGELFF
. TRBJ2-1 TRBV11-3 . TGTGCCAGCAGCTTAGACCTAGCAAATGAGCAGTTCTTC CASSLDLANEQFF
. TRBJ2-1 TRBV6-5 TRBD2 TGTGCCAGCAGCTACGGACTAGCGGGAGAGGGAGAGCAGTTCTTC CASSYGLAGEGEQFF
. TRBJ2-5 TRBV11-2 . TGTGCCAGCAGCTTAGCGGGTAGAAGGGGGACCCAGTACTTC CASSLAGRRGTQYF
. TRBJ1-3 TRBV4-3 TRBD1 TGCGCCAGCAGCTTCAACAGGGGATCTGGAAACACCATATATTTT CASSFNRGSGNTIYF
. TRBJ2-1 TRBV12-3/TRBV12-4 TRBD1 TGTGCCAGCAGATCAGCCGGGACAGGGCAGTTCTTC CASRSAGTGQFF
. TRBJ2-2 TRBV19 TRBD1 TGTGCCAGTAGTCCATCCGGGACAGGGAAGGCCGGGGAGCTGTTTTTT CASSPSGTGKAGELFF
. TRBJ2-2 TRBV3-1/TRBV3-2 . TGTGCCAGCAGCCAAGAGGGGGCGGTTGGGCTGTTTTTT CASSQEGAVGLFF
. TRBJ1-6 TRBV27 . TGTGCCAGCAGTGAACAGGGAAGATCACCCCTCCACTTT CASSEQGRSPLHF
. TRBJ2-1 TRBV6-4 . TGTGCCAGCAGTCCCTTTTGGGGGGATTACAATGAGCAGTTCTTC CASSPFWGDYNEQFF
. TRBJ2-1 TRBV12-3/TRBV12-4 . TGTGCCAGCGGAAAAGCGAAGGGCCATGAGCAGTTCTTC CASGKAKGHEQFF
. TRBJ1-2 TRBV5-6 . TGTGCCAGCAGAATTATGGGAGATCAGGGCTACACCTTC CASRIMGDQGYTF
. TRBJ2-7 TRBV2 . TGTGCCAGTGACCACTCCTACGAGCAGTACTTC CASDHSYEQYF
. TRBJ2-5 TRBV30 . TGTGCCTGGAGTCTAGGGGCTAGCCTTCAAGAGACCCAGTACTTC CAWSLGASLQETQYF
. TRBJ2-3 TRBV11-2 TRBD1 TGTGCCAGCAGCTTAGAGGCGGTACAGGGGGCCCGCACAGATACGCAGTATTTT CASSLEAVQGARTDTQYF
. TRBJ2-7 TRBV25-1 . TGTGCCAGCAGCGGGACTGGGCGGGAGCAGTACTTC CASSGTGREQYF
. TRBJ2-3 TRBV28 . TGTGCCATTTCGACAGGTTTGGTAGGGACAGATACGCAGTATTTT CAISTGLVGTDTQYF
. TRBJ2-7 TRBV6-5 . TGTGCCAGCAGGGCAACAGGGGGGGGTACCTACGAGCAGTACTTC CASRATGGGTYEQYF
. TRBJ2-3 TRBV6-2/TRBV6-3 TRBD2 TGTGCCAGCAGCCCTAGGTCCGGGACTAGCGGCACAGATACGCAGTATTTT CASSPRSGTSGTDTQYF
few TRBJ2-5 TRBV9 . TGTGCCAGCAGCACCCACGAGGGTGGTATCGGGACCCAGTACTTC CASSTHEGGIGTQYF
once TRBJ2-1 TRBV10-3 TRBD1 TGTGCCACCGGAAGGACAGGAAACTACAATGAGCAGTTCTTC CATGRTGNYNEQFF
. TRBJ2-3 TRBV19 TRBD2 TGTGCCAGTAGTATGGGGGGGACCGCAGATACGCAGTATTTT CASSMGGTADTQYF
. TRBJ2-5 TRBV7-7 TRBD2 TGTGCTAGCAGCTTATATCCAGCGGGAGTACAAGAGACCCAGTACTTC CASSLYPAGVQETQYF
. TRBJ2-1 TRBV4-2 TRBD2 TGTGCCAGCAGCCAAGATATTGGCGGGAGGGGGGTTCAATGGTTCTTC CASSQDIGGRGVQWFF
. TRBJ2-5 TRBV28 . TGTGCCAGCAGCCCTGGACAGTCCCAAGAGACCCAGTACTTC CASSPGQSQETQYF
. TRBJ2-5 TRBV28 . TGTGCCAGCAGTTTACTGGGGACCGGGGAGACCCAGTACTTC CASSLLGTGETQYF
. TRBJ1-4 TRBV7-9 . TGTGCCAGCAGCCCCGCAGGAGGGTGGGATGAAAAACTGTTTTTT CASSPAGGWDEKLFF
few TRBJ2-2 TRBV11-2 . TGTGCCAGCAGCTTAGTTCCTAGCTTGATCACCGGGGAGCTGTTTTTT CASSLVPSLITGELFF
once TRBJ1-1 TRBV5-1 TRBD1 TGCGCCAGCAGCCCTTCCTGGGGACAGGGGGTAACTGAAGCTTTCTTT CASSPSWGQGVTEAFF
. TRBJ1-2 TRBV18 . TGTGCCAGCTCACCATCTCTGGAGTACGTTAACTATGGCTACACCTTC CASSPSLEYVNYGYTF
. TRBJ1-1 TRBV19 . TGTGCCAGTAGTATCAGGGGAGCGGCCTTGAACACTGAAGCTTTCTTT CASSIRGAALNTEAFF